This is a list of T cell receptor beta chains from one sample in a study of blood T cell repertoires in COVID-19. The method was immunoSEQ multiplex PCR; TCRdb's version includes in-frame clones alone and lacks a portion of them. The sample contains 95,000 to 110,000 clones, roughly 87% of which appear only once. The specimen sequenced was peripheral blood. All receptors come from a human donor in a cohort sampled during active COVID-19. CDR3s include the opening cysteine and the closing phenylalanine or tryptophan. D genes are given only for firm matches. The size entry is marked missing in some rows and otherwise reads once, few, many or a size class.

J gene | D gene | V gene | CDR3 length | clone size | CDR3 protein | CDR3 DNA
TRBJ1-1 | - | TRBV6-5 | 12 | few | CASRDERDEAFF | TGTGCCAGCAGAGACGAACGGGATGAAGCTTTCTTT
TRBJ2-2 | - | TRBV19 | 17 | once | CASSIDPGAGGTGELFF | TGTGCCAGTAGTATAGACCCAGGCGCCGGGGGCACCGGGGAGCTGTTTTTT
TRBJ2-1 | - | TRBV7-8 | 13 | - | CASSVGQSNEQFF | TGTGCCAGCAGCGTAGGACAGAGCAATGAGCAGTTCTTC
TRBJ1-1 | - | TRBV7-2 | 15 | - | CASSLGRGGTTEAFF | TGTGCCAGCAGCTTAGGGCGCGGCGGAACCACTGAAGCTTTCTTT
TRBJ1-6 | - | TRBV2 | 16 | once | CASLEGEQGARSPLHF | TGTGCCAGCCTAGAGGGGGAACAGGGTGCCCGATCACCCCTCCACTTT
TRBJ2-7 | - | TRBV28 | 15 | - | CASSFPRDTYYEQYF | TGTGCCAGCAGTTTCCCCCGGGACACTTACTACGAGCAGTACTTC
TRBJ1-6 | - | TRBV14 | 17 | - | CASSGAPGNKYNSPLHF | TGTGCCAGCAGCGGAGCGCCCGGGAACAAGTATAATTCACCCCTCCACTTT
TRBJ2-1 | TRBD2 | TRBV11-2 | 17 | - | CASSPGGSGGIWDEQFF | TGTGCCAGCAGCCCCGGTGGTAGCGGGGGGATCTGGGATGAGCAGTTCTTC
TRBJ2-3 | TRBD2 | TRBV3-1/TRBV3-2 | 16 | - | CASSFLAGGRTDTQYF | TGTGCCAGCAGCTTCCTAGCGGGGGGCCGCACAGATACGCAGTATTTT
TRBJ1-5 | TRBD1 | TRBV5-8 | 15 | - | CASSGDRVGNQPQHF | TGTGCCAGCAGCGGGGACAGGGTGGGCAATCAGCCCCAGCATTTT
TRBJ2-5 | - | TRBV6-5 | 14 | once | CASSARGHQETQYF | TGTGCCAGCAGCGCCCGAGGGCACCAAGAGACCCAGTACTTC
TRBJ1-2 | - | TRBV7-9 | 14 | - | CASSLGGSNYGYTF | TGTGCCAGCAGCTTAGGGGGCTCGAACTATGGCTACACCTTC
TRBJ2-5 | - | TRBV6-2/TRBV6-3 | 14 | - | CASSSRVPQETQYF | TGTGCCAGCAGTTCCAGGGTTCCCCAAGAGACCCAGTACTTC
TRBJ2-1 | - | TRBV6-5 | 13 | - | CASSYSGRNEQFF | TGTGCCAGCAGTTACTCGGGGAGAAATGAGCAGTTCTTC
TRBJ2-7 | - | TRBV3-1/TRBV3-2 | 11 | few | CASTSAYEQYF | TGTGCCAGCACTTCTGCCTACGAGCAGTACTTC
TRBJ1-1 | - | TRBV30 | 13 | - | CAWRSFGNTEAFF | TGTGCCTGGAGATCATTCGGGAACACTGAAGCTTTCTTT
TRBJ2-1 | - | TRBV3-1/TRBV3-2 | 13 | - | CASSHRTSGEQFF | TGTGCCAGCAGCCACCGAACCTCAGGTGAGCAGTTCTTC
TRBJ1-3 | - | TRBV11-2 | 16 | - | CASSFVGPSSGNTIYF | TGTGCCAGCAGCTTCGTGGGGCCGAGCTCTGGAAACACCATATATTTT
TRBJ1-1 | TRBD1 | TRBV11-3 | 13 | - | CASSLDGTGEAFF | TGTGCCAGCAGCTTAGACGGGACAGGTGAAGCTTTCTTT
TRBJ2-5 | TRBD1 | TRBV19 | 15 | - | CASSRDRVSQETQYF | TGTGCCAGTAGTAGAGACAGGGTCTCACAAGAGACCCAGTACTTC
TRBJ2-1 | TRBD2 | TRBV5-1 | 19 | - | CASSRGSGSGAGGPNEQFF | TGCGCCAGCAGCAGGGGCTCCGGCAGTGGAGCGGGAGGGCCCAATGAGCAGTTCTTC
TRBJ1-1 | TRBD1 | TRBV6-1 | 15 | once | CASSELWTGGTEAFF | TGTGCCAGCAGTGAACTTTGGACAGGGGGCACTGAAGCTTTCTTT
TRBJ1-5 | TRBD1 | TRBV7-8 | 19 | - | CASSLVGRGVISRNQPQHF | TGTGCCAGCAGCTTAGTTGGCAGGGGGGTCATCAGTAGGAATCAGCCCCAGCATTTT
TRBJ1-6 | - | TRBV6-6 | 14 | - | CASSYAGVNSPLHF | TGTGCCAGCAGTTACGCAGGGGTGAATTCACCCCTCCACTTT
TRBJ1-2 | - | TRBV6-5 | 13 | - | CASAGGSNYGYTF | TGTGCCAGCGCCGGTGGGAGTAACTATGGCTACACCTTC
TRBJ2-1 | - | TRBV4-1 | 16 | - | CASSPLPTGSYNEQFF | TGCGCCAGCAGCCCACTACCCACGGGCTCCTACAATGAGCAGTTCTTC
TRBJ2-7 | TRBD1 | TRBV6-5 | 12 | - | CASSEDRYEQYF | TGTGCCAGCAGCGAGGACAGGTACGAGCAGTACTTC
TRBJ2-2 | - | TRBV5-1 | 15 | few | CASAPVEDYTGELFF | TGCGCCAGCGCCCCGGTGGAGGATTACACCGGGGAGCTGTTTTTT
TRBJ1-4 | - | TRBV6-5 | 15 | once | CASSYGGGTNEKLFF | TGTGCCAGCAGTTACGGTGGGGGGACTAATGAAAAACTGTTTTTT
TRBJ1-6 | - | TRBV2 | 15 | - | CATRGRAGYNSPLHF | TGTGCCACCAGAGGTCGCGCAGGCTATAATTCACCCCTCCACTTT
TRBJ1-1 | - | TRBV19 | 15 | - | CASSRTVPGDTEAFF | TGTGCCAGTAGCCGGACAGTCCCCGGAGACACTGAAGCTTTCTTT
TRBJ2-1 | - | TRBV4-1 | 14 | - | CASSQEAPRDEQFF | TGCGCCAGCAGCCAAGAGGCCCCTAGAGATGAGCAGTTCTTC
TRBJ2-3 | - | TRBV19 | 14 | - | CASSIAGSADTQYF | TGTGCCAGTAGTATAGCTGGGAGTGCAGATACGCAGTATTTT
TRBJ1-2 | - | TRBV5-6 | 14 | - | CASRPIQQTYGYTF | TGTGCCAGCAGACCAATCCAGCAGACTTATGGCTACACCTTC
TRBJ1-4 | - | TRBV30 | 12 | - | CAWNRGSEKLFF | TGTGCCTGGAATAGGGGTTCTGAAAAACTGTTTTTT
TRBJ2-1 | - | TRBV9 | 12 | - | CASRNTVDEQFF | TGTGCCAGCCGCAATACAGTCGATGAGCAGTTCTTC
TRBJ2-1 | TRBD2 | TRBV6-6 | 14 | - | CASRQTSGYNEQFF | TGTGCCAGCAGACAAACTAGCGGCTACAATGAGCAGTTCTTC
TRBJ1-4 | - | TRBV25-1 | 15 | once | CASSEWEGKGEKLFF | TGTGCCAGCAGTGAATGGGAGGGGAAAGGGGAAAAACTGTTTTTT
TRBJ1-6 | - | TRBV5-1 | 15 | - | CASSFSQAYNSPLHF | TGCGCCAGCAGCTTCTCTCAGGCGTATAATTCACCCCTCCACTTT